This T cell receptor (beta chain) was retrieved from a study of blood T cell repertoires in COVID-19 (dated by TCRdb to 2018 to 2021). About the investigation overall: Samples from collaborators originated in the United States, Italy and Spain and spanned both the acute and convalescent phases of COVID-19. The prospective study material was composed of cDNA or gDNA derived from T cells, B-cell-depleted T cells, or PBMCs. Subjects who had been exposed to COVID-19, were actively infected with it, or had recovered from it provided the deeply sampled blood TCRbeta repertoires that made up the dataset. A freely available public database, intended as a resource for researchers studying the immune response to SARS-CoV-2, is where the repertoires were released. Samples came from the ongoing ImmuneRACE study (first 160 participants) plus 1,254 subjects from 6 global collaborators. A de-identified subject ID, COVID-19 status, age in years and sex were almost always included in the sample metadata. Where available, HLA class I and class II types were taken from metadata supplied by the sample provider and were not determined by assay-based typing.

A second Seattle source provided samples from volunteer blood donors who had recovered from COVID-19. Each collaborating institution followed its own protocols to collect whole blood in K2EDTA tubes. For TCRbeta analysis, collaborators shipped samples in one of three forms: frozen whole blood, isolated PBMCs, or DNA extracted from either of those sample types. The immunoSEQ Assay, a bias-controlled multiplex PCR, was used to amplify TCRbeta CDR3 regions from genomic DNA. Per the original workflow: The number of nucleated cells in each sample was estimated by amplification of reference gene primers within the assay. To quantify the absolute abundance of each unique TCRbeta CDR3 rearrangement, sequence reads were collapsed and filtered. Productive Simpson clonality was computed per sample as the square root of Simpson's diversity index over productive rearrangements. Imported from immuneACCESS, the table was reduced by TCRdb to in-frame sequences with V and J called. These copies leave out some clones; in studies compared against another copy, an unresolved V gene accounts for under half, and the cause of the remainder is not known. Clone size and the V and J calls come from that table; the DNA yielded D and trimming. The sample table holds about 70,000 clones, of which 80% were seen once. About 18% of the sample is in the top ten clones.

This clone was observed a handful of times. Its specific antigen is unknown. The record has no base qualities; no much larger clone is one base away. From its cysteine to its phenylalanine, the CDR3 spans 14 amino acids. Only the CDR3 DNA is retained, 42 bases long and in frame from the first base. From the germline V gene, CDR1 is SGHDT and CDR2 is YYEEEE. The junction shows trimming of 1 base on V and 5 bases on J, plus 13 bases between the germline ends. Broad study findings and their caveats: How much clinical and demographic metadata was included differed by source and by participant, and the metadata was provided uncurated.

This clonotype was sampled from a man in his sixties or seventies who had recovered from COVID-19. The chain links TRBV5-6 with TRBJ2-7; matching of 5 bases hints at TRBD2 as the D gene. The sample taken for sequencing was peripheral blood. The DNA reads as follows: TGTGCCAGCAGCTTGTACTGGGTCGGGAACGAGCAGTACTTC. It translates as CASSLYWVGNEQYF.